The table lists the clone carrying this TCR beta chain with many counts. Its cognate antigen is unknown. The data stem from a study of CD8 T cells in ankylosing spondylitis. Study results and limitations: Ankylosing spondylitis blood appeared to carry a characteristic TCR beta motif of roughly 8 highly homologous variants. Disease-linked clones were found to be CD8+ and relatively rare in peripheral blood. The study looked at matched synovial fluid samples from ankylosing spondylitis patients. Disease-linked clones were reported to be significantly enriched there. Several of the motif variants were reported before in synovial fluid and blood from reactive arthritis.

Preparation of TCR beta libraries was done by quantitative 5'-RACE with molecular barcodes. TCRdb analysed the 5' RACE reads with MiXCR anew, one entry per CDR3 protein. The sample consists of about 220,000 distinct CDR3 sequences, 7.3% of them appearing once. This sequence originates from a male donor with ankylosing spondylitis. The sequenced sample consisted of blood, either unsorted or a sorted T cell fraction (not recorded which).

CDR3 loop: CASIVRGAPNNEQFF. Here the CDR3 DNA reads TGTGCCAGCATTGTGCGGGGGGCCCCGAACAATGAGCAGTTCTTC. J is TRBJ2-1 and V is TRBV6-2 or TRBV6-3, with 8 bases identical to TRBD2. V lost 7 bases and J lost 5; bases outside the gene matches: 10. The CDR3 is made up of 15 amino acids. Germline assignment: CDR1 MNHEY and CDR2 SVGEGT.